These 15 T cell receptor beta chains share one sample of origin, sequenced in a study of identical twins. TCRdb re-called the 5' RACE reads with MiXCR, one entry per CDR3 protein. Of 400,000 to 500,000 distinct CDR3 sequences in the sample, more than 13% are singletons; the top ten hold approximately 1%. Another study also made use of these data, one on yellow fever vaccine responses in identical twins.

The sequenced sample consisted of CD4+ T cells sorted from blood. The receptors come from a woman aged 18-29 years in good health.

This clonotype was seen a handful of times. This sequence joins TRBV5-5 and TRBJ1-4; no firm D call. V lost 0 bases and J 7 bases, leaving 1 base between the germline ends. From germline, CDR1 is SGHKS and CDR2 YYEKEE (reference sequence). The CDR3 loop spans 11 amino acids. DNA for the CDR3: TGTGCCAGCAGCTTGGTTGAAAAACTGTTTTTT. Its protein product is CASSLVEKLFF. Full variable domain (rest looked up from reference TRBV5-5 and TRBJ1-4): DAGVTQSPTHLIKTRGQQVTLRCSPISGHKSVSWYQQVLGQGPQFIFQYYEKEERGRGNFPDRFSARQFPNYSSELNVNALLLGDSALYLCASSLVEKLFFGSGTQLSVL.

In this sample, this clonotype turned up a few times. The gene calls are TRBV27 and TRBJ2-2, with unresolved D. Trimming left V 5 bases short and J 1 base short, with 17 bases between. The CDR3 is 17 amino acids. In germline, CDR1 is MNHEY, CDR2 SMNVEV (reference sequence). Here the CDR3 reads CASSIITKTLNTGELFF. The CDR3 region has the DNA TGTGCCAGCAGTATTATTACAAAGACTCTGAACACCGGGGAGCTGTTTTTT.

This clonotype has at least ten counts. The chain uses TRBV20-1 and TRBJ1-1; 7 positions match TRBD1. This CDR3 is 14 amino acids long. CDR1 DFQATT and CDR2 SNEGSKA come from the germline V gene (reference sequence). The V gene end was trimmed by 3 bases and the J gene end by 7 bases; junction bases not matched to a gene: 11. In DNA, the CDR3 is TGCAGTGCTAGCGTAACAGGGGTCACCCGTGAAGCTTTCTTT. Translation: CSASVTGVTREAFF.

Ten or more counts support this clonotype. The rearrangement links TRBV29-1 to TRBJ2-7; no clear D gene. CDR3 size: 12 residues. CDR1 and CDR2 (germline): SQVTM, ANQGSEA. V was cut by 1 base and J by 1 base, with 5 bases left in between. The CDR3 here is CSVEAGSYEQYF. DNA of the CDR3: TGCAGCGTTGAAGCAGGTTCCTACGAGCAGTACTTC.

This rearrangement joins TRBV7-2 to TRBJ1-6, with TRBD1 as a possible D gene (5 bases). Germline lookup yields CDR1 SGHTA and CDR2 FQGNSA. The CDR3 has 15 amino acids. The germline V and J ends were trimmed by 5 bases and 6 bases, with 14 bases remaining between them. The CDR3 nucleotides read TGTGCCAGCAGCCGCCCGGGACTGATTAATTCACCCCTCCACTTT. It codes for CASSRPGLINSPLHF.

As DNA, the CDR3 is TGCGCCAGCAGCTTGGGGGCTAGCCAGAACACCGGGGAGCTGTTTTTT. Amino acid sequence: CASSLGASQNTGELFF. The chain is built from TRBV5-1 and TRBJ2-2; D may be TRBD2 (5 bases). Germline loops: CDR1 SGHRS, CDR2 YFSETQ. Deletions cut 0 bases from V and 1 base from J, with 10 bases between. The CDR3 spans 16 residues.

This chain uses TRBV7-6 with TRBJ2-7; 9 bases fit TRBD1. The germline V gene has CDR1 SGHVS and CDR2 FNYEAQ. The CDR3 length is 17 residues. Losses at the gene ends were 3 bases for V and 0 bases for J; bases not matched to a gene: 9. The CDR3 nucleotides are TGTGCCAGCAGCTTCACGACCGACAGGGGGGACTCCTACGAGCAGTACTTC. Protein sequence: CASSFTTDRGDSYEQYF.

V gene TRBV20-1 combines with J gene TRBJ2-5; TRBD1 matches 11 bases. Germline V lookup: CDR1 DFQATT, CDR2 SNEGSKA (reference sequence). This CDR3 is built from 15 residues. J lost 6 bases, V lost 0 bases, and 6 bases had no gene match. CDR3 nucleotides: TGCAGTGCTAGAGATTGGGGACAGGGGGAGAAGACCCAGTACTTC. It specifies CSARDWGQGEKTQYF.

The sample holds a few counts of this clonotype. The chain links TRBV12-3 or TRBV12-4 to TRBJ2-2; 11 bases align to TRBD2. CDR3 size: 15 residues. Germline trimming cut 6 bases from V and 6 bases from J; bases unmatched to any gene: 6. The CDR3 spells CASSSSGGRPGELFF. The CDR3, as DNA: TGTGCCAGCAGCTCTAGCGGGGGGCGGCCCGGGGAGCTGTTTTTT.

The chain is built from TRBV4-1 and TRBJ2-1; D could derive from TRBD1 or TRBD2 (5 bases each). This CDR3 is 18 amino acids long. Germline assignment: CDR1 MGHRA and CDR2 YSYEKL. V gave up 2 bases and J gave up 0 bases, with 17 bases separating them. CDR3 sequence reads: CASSQLSLPGTSYNEQFF. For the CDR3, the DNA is TGCGCCAGCAGCCAACTGTCCTTACCGGGGACCTCCTACAATGAGCAGTTCTTC.

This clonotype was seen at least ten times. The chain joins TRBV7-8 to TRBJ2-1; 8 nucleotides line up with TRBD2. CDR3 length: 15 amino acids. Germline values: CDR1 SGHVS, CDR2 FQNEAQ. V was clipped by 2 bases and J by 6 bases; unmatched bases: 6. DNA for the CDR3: TGTGCCAGCAGCTTAACGGGAGGGGGGTTCAATGAGCAGTTCTTC. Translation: CASSLTGGGFNEQFF.

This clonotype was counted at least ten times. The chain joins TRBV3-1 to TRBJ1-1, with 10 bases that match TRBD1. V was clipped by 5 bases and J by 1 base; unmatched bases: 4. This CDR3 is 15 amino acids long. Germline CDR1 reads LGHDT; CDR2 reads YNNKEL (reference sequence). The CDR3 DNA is TGTGCCAGCAGCAGGAGGACAGGGGGGAACACTGAAGCTTTCTTT. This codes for CASSRRTGGNTEAFF. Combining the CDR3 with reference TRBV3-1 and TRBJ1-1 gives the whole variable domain DTAVSQTPKYLVTQMGNDKSIKCEQNLGHDTMYWYKQDSKKFLKIMFSYNNKELIINETVPNRFSPKSPDKAHLNLHINSLELGDSAVYFCASSRRTGGNTEAFFGQGTRLTVV.

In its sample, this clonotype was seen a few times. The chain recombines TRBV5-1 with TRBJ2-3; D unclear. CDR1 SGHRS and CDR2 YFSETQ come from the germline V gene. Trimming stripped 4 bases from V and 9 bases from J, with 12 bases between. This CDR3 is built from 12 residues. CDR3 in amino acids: CASSNVIHTQYF. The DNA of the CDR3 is TGCGCCAGCAGCAACGTTATTCACACGCAGTATTTT.

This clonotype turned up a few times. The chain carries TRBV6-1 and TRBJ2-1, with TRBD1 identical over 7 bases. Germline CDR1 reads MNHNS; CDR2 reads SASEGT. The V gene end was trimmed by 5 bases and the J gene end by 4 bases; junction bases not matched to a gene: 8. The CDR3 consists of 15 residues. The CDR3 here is CASSLRRQGYNEQFF. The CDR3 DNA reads TGTGCCAGCAGTCTCCGCCGACAGGGATACAATGAGCAGTTCTTC.

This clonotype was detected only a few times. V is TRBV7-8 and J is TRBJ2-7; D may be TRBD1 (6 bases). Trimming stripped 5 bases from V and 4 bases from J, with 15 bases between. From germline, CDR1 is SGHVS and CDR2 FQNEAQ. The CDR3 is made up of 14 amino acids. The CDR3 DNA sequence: TGTGCCAGCAGCACATACAGGGCTCGGTACGAGCAGTACTTC. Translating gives CASSTYRARYEQYF.